Following are 10 T cell receptor beta chains from one sample sequenced in a study of cytomegalovirus exposure and HLA in healthy donors. The PCR made use of 60 Vbeta and 13 Jbeta primers. Clones were read by immunoSEQ multiplex PCR, and TCRdb kept only the in-frame ones, dropping some. The sample contains about 160,000 clones, roughly 80% of which appear only once. The sample comprised PBMCs. These receptors were taken from a human donor in good health.

In DNA, the CDR3 is TGTGCCAGCAGCCAATATAGGCAGGGCGCAGATACGCAGTATTTT. Encoded protein: CASSQYRQGADTQYF. This rearrangement joins TRBV14 to TRBJ2-3, with a weak D call TRBD1 (5 bases). Between the trimmed V and J ends, which lost 2 bases and 4 bases, there was a span of 13 bases. Germline CDR1 SGHDN, CDR2 FVKESK. There are 15 residues in the CDR3. The full variable domain, completed using reference TRBV14 and TRBJ2-3, is EAGVTQFPSHSVIEKGQTVTLRCDPISGHDNLYWYRRVMGKEIKFLLHFVKESKQDESGMPNNRFLAERTGGTYSTLKVQPAELEDSGVYFCASSQYRQGADTQYFGPGTRLTVL.

This clone was counted once. J is TRBJ2-7 and V is TRBV6-1, with TRBD2 matching over 14 bases. Germline V gives CDR1 MNHNS, CDR2 SASEGT. V was pared by 5 bases and J by 4 bases, with 1 base of the junction left unmatched. The CDR3 spans 14 residues. The CDR3 nucleotides read TGTGCCAGCAGTAGACTAGCGGGAGGGTACGAGCAGTACTTC. Protein sequence: CASSRLAGGYEQYF.

This clone was seen a single time. The V and J genes are TRBV2 and TRBJ1-5, with D possibly being TRBD1 (6 bases). CDR1 and CDR2 from the germline V gene are SNHLY and FYNNEI. The length of the CDR3 is 13 residues. With 7 bases removed from V and 3 bases from J, the gap between germline ends came to 10 bases. The CDR3 reads CASNPGDNQPQHF. DNA of the CDR3: TGTGCCAGCAACCCAGGGGACAATCAGCCCCAGCATTTT.

The rearrangement joins TRBV7-9 to TRBJ1-1, with D perhaps TRBD1 (5 bases). Trimming took off 3 bases at V and 2 bases at J, with 10 bases between the two ends. The CDR3 covers 14 residues. In germline, CDR1 is SEHNR, CDR2 FQNEAQ (reference sequence). The CDR3 DNA reads TGTGCCAGCAGCTTTGAAGGGGCCAACACTGAAGCTTTCTTT. Translated: CASSFEGANTEAFF.

J is TRBJ1-6 and V is TRBV6-5; no clear D gene. The V gene's germline CDR1 is MNHEY and CDR2 SVGAGI. V was clipped by 5 bases and J by 5 bases, with 7 bases between them. The length of the CDR3 is 13 residues. The DNA of the CDR3 is TGTGCCAGCAGTGAGAGTCATAATTCACCCCTCCACTTT. This sequence encodes CASSESHNSPLHF.

This sequence joins TRBV7-9 and TRBJ1-3, with 9 positions matching TRBD1. Germline trimming cut 0 bases from V and 2 bases from J; bases unmatched to any gene: 2. CDR3 length: 16 residues. Germline assignment: CDR1 SEHNR and CDR2 FQNEAQ (reference sequence). The CDR3 is CASSLARDRAGNTIYF. The CDR3 coding sequence is TGTGCCAGCAGCTTAGCGCGGGACAGGGCTGGAAACACCATATATTTT.

Here the CDR3 reads CASSPDRGYGYTF. The CDR3 nucleotides are TGCGCCAGCAGCCCAGACAGGGGCTATGGCTACACCTTC. The J gene is TRBJ1-2, the V gene TRBV5-1, with 8 bases aligning to TRBD1. Germline-derived CDR1 and CDR2 are SGHRS and YFSETQ. The CDR3 spans 13 residues. The trim removed 4 bases at V and 4 bases at J, leaving 3 bases unmatched.

The V gene is TRBV9, the J gene TRBJ2-2; possibly TRBD1 for D (6 bases). There are 15 residues in the CDR3. Trimming pared 0 bases from V and 5 bases from J, leaving 11 bases between. Germline V gene sequence: CDR1 SGDLS, CDR2 YYNGEE. The CDR3 region is CASSVDVGATGELFF. The CDR3 DNA is TGTGCCAGCAGCGTAGATGTGGGGGCAACCGGGGAGCTGTTTTTT.

This chain joins TRBV6-1 and TRBJ1-1, with TRBD1 identical over 9 bases. In germline, CDR1 is MNHNS, CDR2 SASEGT. J gave up 7 bases and V 5 bases, and 5 bases lay outside the gene matches. The CDR3 totals 13 residues. The CDR3 DNA reads as TGTGCCAGCAGTATCCGGACAGGGGATGAAGCTTTCTTT. Translation gives CASSIRTGDEAFF.

The chain carries TRBV7-8 and TRBJ1-1; a possible D gene is TRBD1 (5 bases). With 1 base removed from V and 8 bases from J, the gap between germline ends came to 14 bases. CDR1 and CDR2 (germline): SGHVS, FQNEAQ. This CDR3 has 14 amino acids. CDR3 sequence: CASSLVSRGREAFF. The CDR3 DNA reads as TGTGCCAGCAGCTTAGTGTCTCGGGGGAGGGAAGCTTTCTTT.